The 28 T cell receptor beta chains given below trace back to one sample, sequenced in a study of blood T cell repertoires in COVID-19. The data were produced by immunoSEQ multiplex PCR, yet TCRdb's version contains in-frame clones alone and is incomplete. The sample has 110,000 to 150,000 clones; roughly three quarters are singletons. The source material was peripheral blood. These receptors all come from a woman in her seventies with COVID-19, enrolled during active disease.

The CDR3 loop is CASRRERNTEAFF. The CDR3 DNA reads TGTGCCAGTCGGAGGGAGCGGAACACTGAAGCTTTCTTT. The chain is built from TRBV2 and TRBJ1-1; D gene uncertain. Trimming removed 9 bases from V and 1 base from J, with 12 bases in between. Germline V CDR1 and CDR2: SNHLY, FYNNEI. CDR3 length: 13 residues.

The chain couples TRBV7-2 to TRBJ1-2, with TRBD1 matching over 9 bases. J was trimmed by 8 bases and V by 2 bases; bases with no gene match: 12. CDR1 and CDR2 from the germline V gene are SGHTA and FQGNSA. The CDR3 contains 16 residues. CDR3 residues: CASSLRPDRGEGGYTF. DNA for the CDR3: TGTGCCAGCAGCTTAAGGCCGGACAGGGGAGAAGGGGGCTACACCTTC.

This clone was seen more than once but under ten times. The V gene is TRBV5-1, the J gene TRBJ2-5; 9 bases map to TRBD1. Germline V gene lookup returns CDR1 SGHRS and CDR2 YFSETQ. V shed 4 bases and J 4 bases; nucleotides not matched to a gene: 11. The CDR3 is made up of 16 amino acids. The CDR3 loop is CASSRVGQGLVETQYF. CDR3 in DNA: TGCGCCAGCAGCCGCGTGGGACAGGGACTGGTAGAGACCCAGTACTTC.

This clone occurred a few times. J is TRBJ1-2 and V is TRBV4-2; 9 positions match TRBD1. This CDR3 comprises 17 residues. The V segment lost 3 bases and the J segment 7 bases; nucleotides outside the gene matches: 15. Germline V gene data show CDR1 as LGHNA and CDR2 as YNFKEQ. CDR3 coding DNA: TGTGCCAGCAGCCAGACCCAGGGACAGGGCCTGACGGGTGGCTACACCTTC. Amino acid sequence: CASSQTQGQGLTGGYTF.

The rearrangement links TRBV5-1 to TRBJ2-7; perhaps TRBD2 as D (6 bases). Germline CDR1 and CDR2: SGHRS and YFSETQ. The CDR3 runs to 15 residues. V was clipped by 4 bases and J by 0 bases, with 14 bases between them. This CDR3 reads CASSRTGGTSYEQYF. The DNA for the CDR3 is TGCGCCAGCAGCCGAACCGGAGGGACCTCCTACGAGCAGTACTTC.

The gene calls are TRBV6-1 and TRBJ1-6; 9 bases are shared with TRBD1. V was pared by 0 bases and J by 7 bases, with 7 bases of the junction left unmatched. Germline V lookup: CDR1 MNHNS, CDR2 SASEGT. The CDR3 covers 17 residues. The CDR3 sequence is CASSEAGAGQGNSPLHF. CDR3 bases: TGTGCCAGCAGTGAAGCCGGGGCGGGACAGGGAAATTCACCCCTCCACTTT.

This sequence joins TRBV6-5 and TRBJ2-1; 14 nucleotides match TRBD2. This CDR3 has 15 residues. The V and J ends lost 8 bases and 2 bases, in that order; junction bases with no gene match: 2. The germline CDR1 and CDR2 sequences are MNHEY and SVGAGI. CDR3 DNA sequence: TGTGCCAGCCGGACTAGCGGGGGGACCTACAATGAGCAGTTCTTC. It is translated as CASRTSGGTYNEQFF.

The chain is built from TRBV18 and TRBJ2-5, with a weak D call TRBD1 (5 bases). The CDR3 has 15 amino acids. Trimming removed 4 bases from V and 5 bases from J, with 17 bases in between. CDR1 and CDR2 (germline): KGHSH, LQKENI. CDR3: CASSLNQGQSETQYF. Written as DNA, the CDR3 is TGTGCCAGCTCACTTAATCAGGGCCAGTCGGAGACCCAGTACTTC.

This chain joins TRBV5-1 and TRBJ1-3, with 9 positions matching TRBD1. Germline V gene sequence: CDR1 SGHRS, CDR2 YFSETQ. Trimming removed 4 bases from V and 2 bases from J; junction bases left unmatched: 4. This CDR3 has 15 residues. In DNA, the CDR3 is TGCGCCAGCAGCGCGGACAGGGGCCCTGGAAACACCATATATTTT. Its translation is CASSADRGPGNTIYF.

The chain uses TRBV29-1 and TRBJ2-5; 8 positions match TRBD2. The CDR3 sequence is 13 residues long. V was clipped by 6 bases and J by 0 bases; unmatched bases: 3. Germline V CDR1 and CDR2: SQVTM, ANQGSEA. CDR3 region: CSVTLADQETQYF. In nucleotides, the CDR3 is TGCAGCGTGACACTAGCGGACCAAGAGACCCAGTACTTC.

The gene calls are TRBV5-4 and TRBJ2-7; 7 nucleotides match TRBD2. V was pared by 6 bases and J by 0 bases, with 6 bases of the junction left unmatched. This CDR3 is 14 amino acids long. The germline gives CDR1 SGHNT, CDR2 YYREEE (reference sequence). As DNA, the CDR3 is TGTGCCAGCACGGGGGGTCCGAACTCCTACGAGCAGTACTTC. This codes for CASTGGPNSYEQYF.

The chain couples TRBV19 to TRBJ2-1; 9 nucleotides agree with TRBD2. The V segment lost 3 bases and the J segment 7 bases; nucleotides outside the gene matches: 4. Germline V gene sequence: CDR1 LNHDA, CDR2 SQIVND (reference sequence). This CDR3 is 14 amino acids long. CDR3 in amino acids: CASSISGGGNEQFF. The CDR3 DNA reads TGTGCCAGTAGTATTAGCGGGGGTGGAAATGAGCAGTTCTTC.

V gene TRBV6-2 or TRBV6-3 combines with J gene TRBJ2-7; 8 bases fit TRBD2. With 5 bases clipped from V and 6 bases from J, the junction kept 12 bases outside the gene matches. The germline V gene encodes CDR1 MNHEY and CDR2 SVGEGT. This CDR3 has 15 amino acids. The CDR3 here is CASSPGDYGRGEQYF. CDR3 sequence (DNA): TGTGCCAGCAGTCCGGGGGACTACGGGAGGGGCGAGCAGTACTTC.

This chain joins TRBV12-3 or TRBV12-4 and TRBJ2-5; D uncertain. V was pared by 6 bases and J by 7 bases, with 12 bases between. This CDR3 spans 12 amino acids. DNA of the CDR3: TGTGCCAGCAGCCTACCCGGCGGGACCCAGTACTTC. Its protein product is CASSLPGGTQYF.

The rearrangement joins TRBV4-3 to TRBJ1-3, with 9 bases matching TRBD1. Losses at the gene ends were 1 base for V and 2 bases for J; bases not matched to a gene: 3. Germline V gives CDR1 LGHNA, CDR2 YSLEER. The CDR3 totals 16 residues. The CDR3 DNA reads as TGCGCCAGCAGCCAAGTCGGACAGGGGACTGGAAACACCATATATTTT. Its translation is CASSQVGQGTGNTIYF.

The chain recombines TRBV11-2 with TRBJ2-5, with 13 bases fitting TRBD2. V gave up 3 bases and J gave up 5 bases; unmatched junction bases: 0. The germline CDR1 and CDR2 sequences are SGHAT and FQNNGV. The CDR3 contains 14 residues. CDR3 loop: CASSLTSGGETQYF. The CDR3 DNA reads as TGTGCCAGCAGCTTGACTAGCGGGGGGGAGACCCAGTACTTC.

This clone is a singleton in its sample. V usage is TRBV6-5 and J usage is TRBJ1-6; a weak D match, TRBD1 (5 bases). CDR3 length: 15 residues. V was pared by 6 bases and J by 3 bases, with 12 bases between. Germline assignment: CDR1 MNHEY and CDR2 SVGAGI. The DNA for the CDR3 is TGTGCCAGCAGCCCCCCGGGACTCTATAATTCACCCCTCCACTTT. It codes for CASSPPGLYNSPLHF.

This clone has just a few counts. The J gene is TRBJ1-3, the V gene TRBV6-5; D might be TRBD1 (5 bases). Germline V CDR1 and CDR2: MNHEY, SVGAGI. This CDR3 comprises 15 residues. Trimming left V 0 bases short and J 3 bases short, with 9 bases between. This chain's CDR3 is CASSYSGQGGNTIYF. The CDR3, as DNA: TGTGCCAGCAGTTACTCGGGTCAGGGTGGAAACACCATATATTTT.

The chain has TRBV9 and TRBJ1-2; 10 bases agree with TRBD1. V shed 2 bases, J shed 8 bases, and the junction held 6 bases outside the gene matches. Germline V gene sequence: CDR1 SGDLS, CDR2 YYNGEE. The CDR3 is made up of 14 amino acids. The CDR3 here is CASSVGTGDRGYTF. CDR3 DNA sequence: TGTGCCAGCAGCGTCGGGACAGGGGACCGAGGCTACACCTTC.

The V call is TRBV7-9, the J call TRBJ2-5; D ambiguous. V was clipped by 1 base and J by 6 bases, with 18 bases between them. The CDR3 length is 16 residues. Germline V lookup: CDR1 SEHNR, CDR2 FQNEAQ (reference sequence). CDR3 region: CASSLGPTAVLKTQYF. Written as DNA, the CDR3 is TGTGCCAGCAGCTTAGGGCCAACAGCCGTATTGAAGACCCAGTACTTC. Supplemented by reference TRBV7-9 and TRBJ2-5, the full variable domain reads DTGVSQNPRHKITKRGQNVTFRCDPISEHNRLYWYRQTLGQGPEFLTYFQNEAQLEKSRLLSDRFSAERPKGSFSTLEIQRTEQGDSAMYLCASSLGPTAVLKTQYFGPGTRLLVL.

The sample holds one count of this clone. The chain has TRBV11-2 and TRBJ1-4; a possible D gene is TRBD1 (5 bases). V was clipped by 1 base and J by 4 bases, with 10 bases between them. CDR1 and CDR2 (germline): SGHAT, FQNNGV. The CDR3 sequence is 15 residues long. As DNA, the CDR3 is TGTGCCAGCAGCTTAGCGACAGCAATTAATGAAAAACTGTTTTTT. Translating gives CASSLATAINEKLFF.

This clone appeared a few times. The genes are TRBV9 and TRBJ1-2, with 7 bases that match TRBD1. This CDR3 spans 14 amino acids. The germline V gene has CDR1 SGDLS and CDR2 YYNGEE. Trimming cost V 3 bases and J 4 bases; bases outside gene matches: 6. The CDR3 nucleotides read TGTGCCAGCAGCGCCGACAGGGCCTCCTATGGCTACACCTTC. Its protein is CASSADRASYGYTF.

V gene TRBV15 combines with J gene TRBJ1-3, with 7 nucleotides matching TRBD1. In germline, CDR1 is LNHNV, CDR2 YYDKDF (reference sequence). The length of the CDR3 is 17 residues. The V and J ends lost 1 base and 0 bases, in that order; junction bases with no gene match: 6. This CDR3 reads CATSRAQQGNSGNTIYF. CDR3 nucleotide sequence: TGTGCCACCAGCAGAGCCCAACAGGGGAACTCTGGAAACACCATATATTTT.

The J gene is TRBJ2-3, the V gene TRBV9; 8 bases match TRBD2. The CDR3 runs 18 residues. The ends lost 3 bases at V and 0 bases at J; junction bases unmatched: 12. Germline V lookup: CDR1 SGDLS, CDR2 YYNGEE. CDR3 region: CASSAHILADTSTDTQYF. For the CDR3, the DNA is TGTGCCAGCAGCGCCCATATACTAGCGGACACTAGCACAGATACGCAGTATTTT.

This chain joins TRBV9 and TRBJ1-5, with D possibly matching TRBD1 (6 bases). V shed 3 bases and J shed 0 bases, with 7 bases lying between them. The CDR3 extends over 14 amino acids. Per the germline V gene, CDR1 is SGDLS and CDR2 is YYNGEE. Here the CDR3 reads CASSEGDSNQPQHF. The CDR3 bases are TGTGCCAGCAGCGAGGGGGATAGCAATCAGCCCCAGCATTTT. The full variable domain, rest sourced from reference TRBV9 and TRBJ1-5, is DSGVTQTPKHLITATGQRVTLRCSPRSGDLSVYWYQQSLDQGLQFLIQYYNGEERAKGNILERFSAQQFPDLHSELNLSSLELGDSALYFCASSEGDSNQPQHFGDGTRLSIL.

This chain uses TRBV11-2 with TRBJ1-2; D is undetermined. V shed 3 bases and J shed 4 bases, with 9 bases lying between them. The CDR3 totals 13 residues. The germline CDR1 and CDR2 sequences are SGHAT and FQNNGV. CDR3 protein: CASSFRVGYGYTF. The CDR3 coding sequence is TGTGCCAGCAGCTTCCGGGTCGGCTATGGCTACACCTTC.

The genes are TRBV6-5 and TRBJ2-3; 8 bases map to TRBD2. Trimming removed 6 bases from V and 0 bases from J; junction bases left unmatched: 5. This CDR3 comprises 15 residues. Per germline, CDR1 MNHEY and CDR2 SVGAGI. The CDR3: CASRGSGDSTDTQYF. In nucleotides, the CDR3 is TGTGCCAGCAGGGGTAGCGGGGACAGCACAGATACGCAGTATTTT.

This chain uses TRBV5-1 with TRBJ1-1; TRBD1 agrees at 8 bases. This CDR3 contains 14 residues. Germline V CDR1 and CDR2: SGHRS, YFSETQ. V lost 4 bases to trimming and J lost 2 bases; unmatched junction nucleotides: 4. CDR3 bases: TGCGCCAGCAGCCCGACAGGGGCTAACACTGAAGCTTTCTTT. Translation: CASSPTGANTEAFF.